The 26 T cell receptor beta chains below were found in one sample sequenced in a study of CD8 T cells in ankylosing spondylitis. General study points: A TCR beta motif of several highly homologous variants seemed to mark ankylosing spondylitis blood.

No cognate antigen is known for these TCRs. TCRdb ran MiXCR on the 5' RACE reads and lists one entry per CDR3 protein. The profile shows fewer than 500,000 distinct CDR3 sequences, 26% of them singletons. Sample: blood, either unsorted or a sorted T cell fraction (not recorded which). Source of these receptors: a male donor with ankylosing spondylitis.

The chain links TRBV2 to TRBJ2-2; 11 bases line up with TRBD2. CDR3 size: 15 residues. The V segment lost 8 bases and the J segment 4 bases; nucleotides outside the gene matches: 6. Per the germline V gene, CDR1 is SNHLY and CDR2 is FYNNEI. CDR3 bases: TGTGCCAGCTGGGGAGGACTAGCGGGCACCGGGGAGCTGTTTTTT. It is translated as CASWGGLAGTGELFF.

This chain links TRBV12-3 or TRBV12-4 with TRBJ2-2, with 7 nucleotides matching TRBD1. This CDR3 is built from 16 residues. The trim removed 5 bases at V and 6 bases at J, leaving 12 bases unmatched. The CDR3 loop is CASSPPGLTGSGELFF. CDR3 DNA sequence: TGTGCCAGCAGTCCTCCCGGACTGACAGGGTCCGGGGAGCTGTTTTTT.

This clonotype was counted between two and nine times. The V gene is TRBV3-1, the J gene TRBJ2-1; 9 bases line up with TRBD2. The trim removed 0 bases at V and 7 bases at J, leaving 10 bases unmatched. This CDR3 has 17 residues. Per the germline V gene, CDR1 is LGHDT and CDR2 is YNNKEL (reference sequence). The CDR3 DNA sequence: TGTGCCAGCAGCCAAGATTCCGGCGCGGGAGGGAGGAATGAGCAGTTCTTC. Protein product: CASSQDSGAGGRNEQFF.

The sample holds a few counts of this clonotype. The chain combines TRBV10-3 with TRBJ2-7, with TRBD2 matching over 8 bases. Germline assignment: CDR1 ENHRY and CDR2 SYGVKD. CDR3 size: 16 residues. The J segment lost 0 bases and the V segment lost 6 bases, leaving 10 bases of the junction unmatched. Written as DNA, the CDR3 is TGTGCCATCAGCCCCTTGGGAGCGGGAGTCTCCTACGAGCAGTACTTC. Translation gives CAISPLGAGVSYEQYF.

The chain is built from TRBV12-3 or TRBV12-4 and TRBJ2-2; 7 bases fit TRBD2. After removal of 4 bases from V and 3 bases from J, the junction contained 5 bases not matched to a gene. The CDR3 spans 15 residues. CDR3 sequence reads: CASSWSSGDTGELFF. CDR3 in DNA: TGTGCCAGCAGTTGGTCTAGCGGAGACACCGGGGAGCTGTTTTTT.

The chain joins TRBV5-1 to TRBJ2-7; 11 nucleotides align to TRBD2. CDR3 length equals 16 residues. V gave up 1 base and J gave up 5 bases; unmatched junction bases: 8. Per the germline V gene, CDR1 is SGHRS and CDR2 is YFSETQ. The CDR3 DNA follows: TGCGCCAGCAGCTTGACTACTAGCGGGAGTTCGGACGAGCAGTACTTC. It specifies CASSLTTSGSSDEQYF.

In this sample, this clonotype turned up a few times. The chain uses TRBV24-1 and TRBJ2-1, with 9 nucleotides matching TRBD1. The CDR3 spans 16 residues. Germline loops: CDR1 KGHDR, CDR2 SFDVKD. With 0 bases clipped from V and 7 bases from J, the junction kept 6 bases outside the gene matches. This CDR3 reads CATSDLYRGRVNEQFF. In nucleotides, the CDR3 is TGTGCCACCAGTGATTTGTACAGGGGGCGTGTGAATGAGCAGTTCTTC.

This chain connects TRBV29-1 to TRBJ1-1; weak D call: TRBD1 (5 bases). Trimming took off 5 bases at V and 1 base at J, with 11 bases between the two ends. The CDR3 loop spans 13 amino acids. The germline V gene encodes CDR1 SQVTM and CDR2 ANQGSEA. As DNA, the CDR3 is TGCAGCGTTATGGGACTCAGGAACACTGAAGCTTTCTTT. It is translated as CSVMGLRNTEAFF.

This clonotype was counted many times. This sequence joins TRBV11-2 and TRBJ2-3, with D unclear. CDR1 and CDR2 from the germline V gene are SGHAT and FQNNGV. With 1 base removed from V and 1 base from J, the gap between germline ends came to 12 bases. The CDR3 has 16 residues. The CDR3 loop reads CASSLGSPRGTDTQYF. In DNA, the CDR3 is TGTGCCAGCAGCTTAGGGTCCCCCCGGGGCACAGATACGCAGTATTTT.

This chain connects TRBV20-1 to TRBJ2-5; D unresolved. Trimming took off 0 bases at V and 7 bases at J, with 6 bases between the two ends. Germline CDR1 and CDR2: DFQATT and SNEGSKA (reference sequence). The CDR3 runs to 11 residues. CDR3 nucleotide sequence: TGCAGTGCTAGAGAACAGTGGACCCAGTACTTC. It specifies CSAREQWTQYF.

This sequence joins TRBV12-3 or TRBV12-4 and TRBJ2-1; 13 bases match TRBD2. The CDR3 has 17 residues. J was trimmed by 1 base and V by 6 bases; bases with no gene match: 6. The CDR3 DNA reads as TGTGCCAGCAGAAAGGGACTAGCGGGGACTTCCTACAATGAGCAGTTCTTC. Amino acid sequence: CASRKGLAGTSYNEQFF.

This clonotype was observed a handful of times. CDR3 nucleotides: TGTGCCATCTCGGGGCACTCCTACAATGAGCAGTTCTTC. Protein product: CAISGHSYNEQFF. This sequence joins TRBV10-3 and TRBJ2-1, with D perhaps matching TRBD1 or TRBD2 (5 bases each). The CDR3 runs to 13 residues. Trimming took off 8 bases at V and 0 bases at J, with 8 bases between the two ends. From germline, CDR1 is ENHRY and CDR2 SYGVKD.

The chain links TRBV24-1 to TRBJ2-1; the match to TRBD2 covers 11 bases. This CDR3 region has 17 residues. The ends lost 4 bases at V and 8 bases at J; junction bases unmatched: 12. CDR1 and CDR2 from the germline V gene are KGHDR and SFDVKD. The CDR3 is CATSDLQGSGRGDEQFF. As DNA, the CDR3 is TGTGCCACCAGTGACCTCCAGGGTAGCGGGAGGGGGGATGAGCAGTTCTTC.

The V and J genes are TRBV2 and TRBJ2-5; 12 nucleotides agree with TRBD1. CDR3 size: 14 residues. After removal of 4 bases from V and 5 bases from J, the junction contained 2 bases not matched to a gene. Germline CDR1 and CDR2: SNHLY and FYNNEI. CDR3 loop: CASSVGQGAETQYF. The DNA for the CDR3 is TGTGCCAGCAGTGTGGGACAGGGGGCGGAGACCCAGTACTTC.

The chain employs TRBV12-3 or TRBV12-4 and TRBJ2-1, with D perhaps TRBD2 (6 bases). V dropped 1 base and J dropped 2 bases, with 9 bases sitting between them. The CDR3 is made up of 15 amino acids. The CDR3 sequence: CASSLGRDTYNEQFF. CDR3 coding DNA: TGTGCCAGCAGTTTAGGGCGGGATACCTACAATGAGCAGTTCTTC.

The gene calls are TRBV7-9 and TRBJ1-1; D may be TRBD1 (6 bases). Trimming took off 5 bases at V and 3 bases at J, with 10 bases between the two ends. CDR3 size: 13 residues. Germline CDR1 is SEHNR and CDR2 is FQNEAQ (reference sequence). The CDR3 DNA follows: TGTGCCAGCAGCACACGACAGGACACTGAAGCTTTCTTT. Amino acids: CASSTRQDTEAFF. The full variable domain, rest sourced from reference TRBV7-9 and TRBJ1-1, is DTGVSQNPRHKITKRGQNVTFRCDPISEHNRLYWYRQTLGQGPEFLTYFQNEAQLEKSRLLSDRFSAERPKGSFSTLEIQRTEQGDSAMYLCASSTRQDTEAFFGQGTRLTVV.

This clonotype was detected a few times. The chain couples TRBV11-3 to TRBJ2-7; TRBD2 is a possible D gene (6 bases). The CDR3 extends over 14 amino acids. Looked up from germline, CDR1 is SGHNT and CDR2 is YENEEA. V was shortened by 4 bases and J by 2 bases, with 12 bases between the two germline ends. Written as DNA, the CDR3 is TGTGCCAGCAGCTCTACTCGGGAGACCTACGAGCAGTACGTC. Translation: CASSSTRETYEQYV.

The rearrangement joins TRBV10-3 to TRBJ1-1; D not certain. V lost 11 bases and J 4 bases, leaving 23 bases between the germline ends. The CDR3 consists of 15 residues. Germline-derived CDR1 and CDR2 are ENHRY and SYGVKD. The CDR3 loop reads CAAQNGEGKSTEAFF. The CDR3 bases are TGTGCCGCCCAGAACGGGGAGGGTAAAAGCACTGAAGCTTTCTTT.

A remark on this clonotype: The junction shows a germline mismatch at one end, possibly a read error. The rearrangement links TRBV20-1 to TRBJ2-1, with 10 bases that match TRBD2. This CDR3 is built from 17 residues. Germline CDR1 and CDR2: DFQATT and SNEGSKA (reference sequence). CDR3 residues: CCAITPTSGNSYNEQFF. The CDR3, as DNA: TGCTGTGCCATAACCCCCACTAGCGGGAACTCCTACAATGAGCAGTTCTTC.

This clonotype has just a few counts. The rearrangement links TRBV3-1 to TRBJ1-6; D not certain. In germline, CDR1 is LGHDT, CDR2 YNNKEL (reference sequence). V shed 1 base and J shed 4 bases, with 5 bases lying between them. The CDR3 covers 14 residues. CDR3 DNA sequence: TGTGCCAGCAGCCAAGTGGCTTATAATTCACCCCTCCACTTT. Protein sequence: CASSQVAYNSPLHF. The entire variable domain, with the rest obtained from reference TRBV3-1 and TRBJ1-6, is as follows: DTAVSQTPKYLVTQMGNDKSIKCEQNLGHDTMYWYKQDSKKFLKIMFSYNNKELIINETVPNRFSPKSPDKAHLNLHINSLELGDSAVYFCASSQVAYNSPLHFGNGTRLTVT.

The gene calls are TRBV19 and TRBJ1-5; no clear D gene. This CDR3 is built from 13 residues. CDR1 and CDR2 from the germline V gene are LNHDA and SQIVND (reference sequence). V was pared by 4 bases and J by 2 bases, with 6 bases between. CDR3 coding DNA: TGTGCCAGTAGTACGTTTGGCAATCAGCCCCAGCATTTT. It is translated as CASSTFGNQPQHF.

V is TRBV24-1 and J is TRBJ2-3, with D possibly being TRBD1 (6 bases). With 10 bases removed from V and 4 bases from J, the gap between germline ends came to 11 bases. This CDR3 has 12 residues. The germline CDR1 and CDR2 sequences are KGHDR and SFDVKD. The CDR3 loop is CATSGDPDTQYF. In DNA, the CDR3 is TGTGCCACGTCAGGGGACCCAGATACGCAGTATTTT.

This clonotype has more than one count but fewer than ten. The chain links TRBV4-1 to TRBJ1-5, with 8 bases identical to TRBD1. V shed 1 base and J 2 bases; nucleotides not matched to a gene: 7. The germline CDR1 and CDR2 sequences are MGHRA and YSYEKL. There are 17 residues in the CDR3. CDR3 sequence: CASSQGRQGMRNQPQHF. The CDR3 DNA reads as TGCGCCAGCAGCCAAGGCAGACAGGGGATGCGCAATCAGCCCCAGCATTTT.

In its sample, this clonotype was seen a few times. The CDR3 protein is CASRPASSGYNEQFF. CDR3 DNA: TGTGCCAGCAGGCCGGCCAGTAGCGGGTACAATGAGCAGTTCTTC. This chain joins TRBV12-3 or TRBV12-4 and TRBJ2-1; 7 bases map to TRBD2. J lost 4 bases, V lost 6 bases, and 9 bases had no gene match. This CDR3 is built from 15 residues.

The V and J genes are TRBV7-9 and TRBJ2-5; TRBD1 aligns across 8 bases. CDR3 length equals 15 residues. V shed 5 bases and J 3 bases; nucleotides not matched to a gene: 8. Germline V gene sequence: CDR1 SEHNR, CDR2 FQNEAQ (reference sequence). CDR3 bases: TGTGCCAGCAGCCGGACAGGGTATCGGGAAGAGACCCAGTACTTC. This translates into CASSRTGYREETQYF.

The rearrangement uses TRBV30 and TRBJ2-4; 8 bases fit TRBD1. From germline, CDR1 is GTSNPN and CDR2 SVGIG (reference sequence). V lost 5 bases, J lost 1 base, and 4 bases stayed unmatched. The CDR3 covers 14 residues. The CDR3 DNA reads TGTGCCTGGGACAGGGGTGGGGCCAAAAACATTCAGTACTTC. It codes for CAWDRGGAKNIQYF.